What follows are 31 T cell receptor beta chains derived from one specimen sequenced in a study of blood T cell repertoires in COVID-19. TCRdb keeps only in-frame clones here, not all; method: immunoSEQ multiplex PCR. The sample lists fewer than 500,000 clones, approximately 90% occurring once. Sequenced: peripheral blood. Receptors originate from a man aged 18 to 30 with COVID-19, enrolled during active disease.

This sequence joins TRBV6-4 and TRBJ2-7; D unresolved. The CDR3 is 14 amino acids. V lost 2 bases and J 2 bases, leaving 10 bases between the germline ends. The V gene's germline CDR1 is MRHNA and CDR2 SNTAGT. CDR3 sequence reads: CASSDRRQAYEQYF. As DNA, the CDR3 is TGTGCCAGCAGTGACCGTCGGCAGGCCTACGAGCAGTACTTC.

V is TRBV19 and J is TRBJ2-5, with TRBD1 as a possible D gene (5 bases). The CDR3 is 13 residues long. V was cut by 3 bases and J by 2 bases, with 7 bases left in between. Germline CDR1 and CDR2: LNHDA and SQIVND (reference sequence). CDR3: CASSMDTQETQYF. The CDR3 DNA sequence: TGTGCCAGTAGTATGGACACTCAAGAGACCCAGTACTTC.

CDR3: CASSGKSGLYGYTF. CDR3 bases: TGTGCCAGCAGCGGAAAATCAGGGCTCTATGGCTACACCTTC. This chain uses TRBV25-1 with TRBJ1-2; possibly TRBD1 for D (5 bases). This CDR3 contains 14 residues. Trimming stripped 6 bases from V and 4 bases from J, with 15 bases between. Germline CDR1 MGHDK, CDR2 SYGVNS.

The chain is built from TRBV7-9 and TRBJ1-6, with D perhaps matching TRBD1 (5 bases). Trimming shortened V by 0 bases and J by 9 bases, and 12 bases separated the two germline ends. This CDR3 spans 15 amino acids. Germline V gives CDR1 SEHNR, CDR2 FQNEAQ (reference sequence). CDR3 sequence (DNA): TGTGCCAGCAGCTTAGCGGGCAGCCAGGGTTCACCCCTCCACTTT. Its translation: CASSLAGSQGSPLHF.

The J gene is TRBJ1-1, the V gene TRBV6-2 or TRBV6-3, with D perhaps TRBD1 (6 bases). CDR3 size: 16 residues. Germline CDR1 reads MNHEY; CDR2 reads SVGEGT. The V gene lost 4 bases and the J gene lost 5 bases, with 20 bases spanning the gap. The CDR3, as DNA: TGTGCCAGCAGTTCTACAGGGCCCATGGTTGGAACTGAAGCTTTCTTT. Translated, it gives CASSSTGPMVGTEAFF.

The J gene is TRBJ2-3, the V gene TRBV19; D is possibly TRBD2 (5 bases). Germline values: CDR1 LNHDA, CDR2 SQIVND (reference sequence). CDR3 length: 14 residues. Trimming took off 6 bases at V and 5 bases at J, with 15 bases between the two ends. The chain's CDR3 is CASSTDGGRDTQYF. For the CDR3, the DNA is TGTGCCAGTAGCACGGACGGCGGGCGAGATACGCAGTATTTT.

The chain employs TRBV2 and TRBJ2-3, with 13 bases identical to TRBD2. This CDR3 comprises 17 residues. Germline V gene lookup returns CDR1 SNHLY and CDR2 FYNNEI. The J segment lost 1 base and the V segment lost 5 bases, leaving 6 bases of the junction unmatched. This CDR3 reads CASSQSTSGGGTDTQYF. The CDR3, as DNA: TGTGCCAGCAGTCAGAGTACTAGCGGGGGGGGCACAGATACGCAGTATTTT.

This chain uses TRBV6-1 with TRBJ1-4; D is unresolved. CDR3 length: 16 residues. In germline, CDR1 is MNHNS, CDR2 SASEGT. The V end lost 1 base, the J end lost 5 bases, and 14 bases lay between the germline ends. This CDR3 is CASSEVLRITNEKLFF. CDR3 sequence (DNA): TGTGCCAGCAGTGAAGTTTTGCGGATCACCAATGAAAAACTGTTTTTT.

The V and J genes are TRBV27 and TRBJ1-4; a weak D match, TRBD1 (6 bases). CDR3 length: 15 residues. Germline assignment: CDR1 MNHEY and CDR2 SMNVEV (reference sequence). The V gene lost 6 bases and the J gene lost 4 bases, with 15 bases spanning the gap. In DNA, the CDR3 is TGTGCCAGCAGCCCCCGACAGGCTAGTAATGAAAAACTGTTTTTT. This gives the protein CASSPRQASNEKLFF.

The chain combines TRBV28 with TRBJ2-7; 12 bases are shared with TRBD2. J was trimmed by 7 bases and V by 3 bases; bases with no gene match: 13. The CDR3 contains 17 residues. The germline V gene encodes CDR1 MDHEN and CDR2 SYDVKM. CDR3 protein: CASSFLQLAGGTWEQYF. The CDR3 nucleotides read TGTGCCAGCAGTTTCCTACAACTAGCGGGAGGAACGTGGGAGCAGTACTTC.

The chain links TRBV24-1 to TRBJ2-2, with TRBD2 identical over 10 bases. This CDR3 is built from 15 residues. Per germline, CDR1 KGHDR and CDR2 SFDVKD. V lost 8 bases, J lost 5 bases, and 7 bases stayed unmatched. CDR3 nucleotide sequence: TGTGCCACCACCGGACTAGCGGAAGGTACCGGGGAGCTGTTTTTT. Protein sequence: CATTGLAEGTGELFF.

This clone was counted once. V gene TRBV27 combines with J gene TRBJ2-7; 8 positions agree with TRBD1. The V gene end was trimmed by 7 bases and the J gene end by 6 bases; junction bases not matched to a gene: 17. Germline V CDR1 and CDR2: MNHEY, SMNVEV (reference sequence). The length of the CDR3 is 16 residues. The CDR3 coding sequence is TGTGCCAGCACCCGCCTCCATGGACAGGGTAGGGTCGAGCAGTACTTC. It codes for CASTRLHGQGRVEQYF.

The V call is TRBV5-4, the J call TRBJ2-1, with 8 bases fitting TRBD2. The V gene end was trimmed by 5 bases and the J gene end by 6 bases; junction bases not matched to a gene: 10. Looked up from germline, CDR1 is SGHNT and CDR2 is YYREEE (reference sequence). The CDR3 covers 15 residues. The CDR3 here is CASSKITSGLNEQFF. The DNA of the CDR3 is TGTGCCAGCAGTAAAATTACTAGCGGCCTCAATGAGCAGTTCTTC.

This sequence joins TRBV5-5 and TRBJ1-2; weak D call: TRBD1 (5 bases). Trimming removed 5 bases at V and 1 base at J, with 12 bases between. Germline CDR1 SGHKS, CDR2 YYEKEE (reference sequence). The CDR3 is 14 residues long. As DNA, the CDR3 is TGTGCCAGCAGTAGGACATCGGATAACTATGGCTACACCTTC. It codes for CASSRTSDNYGYTF.

This clone was seen a few times. The chain is built from TRBV15 and TRBJ1-5; weak D call: TRBD1 (6 bases). In germline, CDR1 is LNHNV, CDR2 YYDKDF (reference sequence). This CDR3 is 15 amino acids long. Trimming left V 0 bases short and J 11 bases short, with 17 bases between. CDR3: CATSRDTDSSEAQHF. The DNA for the CDR3 is TGTGCCACCAGCAGAGACACGGACAGCTCTGAGGCCCAGCATTTT.

The V gene is TRBV4-1, the J gene TRBJ1-4, with 9 bases aligning to TRBD1. Germline V CDR1 and CDR2: MGHRA, YSYEKL. The CDR3 extends over 15 amino acids. After removal of 1 base from V and 6 bases from J, the junction contained 3 bases not matched to a gene. The chain's CDR3 is CASSQGTGGDEKLFF. For the CDR3, the DNA is TGCGCCAGCAGCCAAGGTACAGGGGGCGATGAAAAACTGTTTTTT.

This rearrangement joins TRBV5-4 to TRBJ2-3; 7 nucleotides align to TRBD2. The germline gives CDR1 SGHNT, CDR2 YYREEE (reference sequence). CDR3 length: 17 amino acids. V lost 0 bases and J lost 0; bases outside the gene matches: 7. In DNA form, the CDR3 reads TGTGCCAGCAGCTTGGCCGGAGCGGGGACTAGCACAGATACGCAGTATTTT. Translated, it gives CASSLAGAGTSTDTQYF. Full variable domain (missing parts from reference TRBV5-4 and TRBJ2-3): ETGVTQSPTHLIKTRGQQVTLRCSSQSGHNTVSWYQQALGQGPQFIFQYYREEENGRGNFPPRFSGLQFPNYSSELNVNALELDDSALYLCASSLAGAGTSTDTQYFGPGTRLTVL.

The V call is TRBV2, the J call TRBJ2-1, with 10 positions matching TRBD2. The J segment lost 1 base and the V segment lost 6 bases, leaving 6 bases of the junction unmatched. Germline lookup yields CDR1 SNHLY and CDR2 FYNNEI. This CDR3 spans 16 amino acids. CDR3 residues: CASRSSGRASYNEQFF. The CDR3 region has the DNA TGTGCCAGCAGGTCTAGCGGGAGAGCGTCCTACAATGAGCAGTTCTTC. Full variable domain (missing parts from reference TRBV2 and TRBJ2-1): EPEVTQTPSHQVTQMGQEVILRCVPISNHLYFYWYRQILGQKVEFLVSFYNNEISEKSEIFDDQFSVERPDGSNFTLKIRSTKLEDSAMYFCASRSSGRASYNEQFFGPGTRLTVL.

This chain connects TRBV3-1 (or the pseudogene TRBV3-2) to TRBJ2-1, with 10 bases aligning to TRBD2. The V gene's germline CDR1 is LGHDT and CDR2 YNNKEL (reference sequence). Losses at the gene ends were 1 base for V and 14 bases for J; bases not matched to a gene: 2. The CDR3 is 12 amino acids. The CDR3 spells CASSQASGSEFF. The CDR3 region has the DNA TGTGCCAGCAGCCAAGCTAGCGGGAGCGAGTTCTTC.

Only one count was recorded for this clone. This sequence joins TRBV6-5 and TRBJ1-3; D uncertain. V lost 5 bases to trimming and J lost 2 bases, with 13 bases between them. Per germline, CDR1 MNHEY and CDR2 SVGAGI. This CDR3 has 15 amino acids. The CDR3 DNA is TGTGCCAGCAGTCCGACAATCACTCCTGGAAACACCATATATTTT. It translates to CASSPTITPGNTIYF.

The chain has TRBV6-2 or TRBV6-3 and TRBJ1-6, with D possibly being TRBD1 (5 bases). This CDR3 comprises 16 residues. The V end was cut by 4 bases, the J end by 6 bases, with 16 bases between. Germline V gene lookup returns CDR1 MNHEY and CDR2 SVGEGT. CDR3 nucleotides: TGTGCCAGCAGTTTTCGGGTCCAGGGTTTTAATTCACCCCTCCACTTT. As protein: CASSFRVQGFNSPLHF.

The V and J genes are TRBV15 and TRBJ1-1; the match to TRBD1 covers 10 bases. This CDR3 has 14 residues. The germline V gene has CDR1 LNHNV and CDR2 YYDKDF (reference sequence). Trimming removed 4 bases from V and 5 bases from J; junction bases left unmatched: 4. CDR3 coding DNA: TGTGCCACCAGCACAGGACAGGGGGTAACTGAAGCTTTCTTT. It specifies CATSTGQGVTEAFF.

The V gene is TRBV7-3, the J gene TRBJ2-3; D is perhaps TRBD2 (6 bases). The germline CDR1 and CDR2 sequences are SGHTA and FQGTGA. Trimming removed 4 bases at V and 2 bases at J, with 13 bases between. This CDR3 is 15 amino acids long. The CDR3 protein is CASSSTGTLTDTQYF. The CDR3, as DNA: TGTGCCAGCAGCTCGACCGGGACTCTCACAGATACGCAGTATTTT.

The V and J genes are TRBV29-1 and TRBJ1-2; D unclear. Germline CDR1 SQVTM, CDR2 ANQGSEA. The V gene lost 7 bases and the J gene lost 9 bases, with 15 bases spanning the gap. The CDR3 is 11 residues long. The CDR3 protein is CSAATEVRYTF. The CDR3 DNA sequence: TGCAGCGCCGCGACCGAGGTACGCTACACCTTC.

This clone is a singleton in its sample. The J gene is TRBJ2-5, the V gene TRBV27; D is perhaps TRBD2 (6 bases). Per the germline V gene, CDR1 is MNHEY and CDR2 is SMNVEV (reference sequence). The CDR3 contains 14 residues. Trimming removed 2 bases from V and 7 bases from J, with 14 bases in between. CDR3 sequence reads: CASSLRLDQGTQYF. Written as DNA, the CDR3 is TGTGCCAGCAGTTTAAGACTAGATCAGGGGACCCAGTACTTC.

The gene calls are TRBV7-9 and TRBJ2-1; 7 bases agree with TRBD2. Germline V gene lookup returns CDR1 SEHNR and CDR2 FQNEAQ (reference sequence). The CDR3 sequence is 14 residues long. Trimming cost V 10 bases and J 6 bases; bases outside gene matches: 12. The CDR3 DNA reads as TGTGCCATACCACCCGCGGGACTACCCAATGAGCAGTTCTTC. Protein sequence: CAIPPAGLPNEQFF. The whole variable domain, remainder taken from reference TRBV7-9 and TRBJ2-1, is DTGVSQNPRHKITKRGQNVTFRCDPISEHNRLYWYRQTLGQGPEFLTYFQNEAQLEKSRLLSDRFSAERPKGSFSTLEIQRTEQGDSAMYLCAIPPAGLPNEQFFGPGTRLTVL.

V gene TRBV7-9 combines with J gene TRBJ1-2; 8 bases agree with TRBD1. The CDR3 is 15 amino acids. CDR1 and CDR2 (germline): SEHNR, FQNEAQ (reference sequence). J was trimmed by 0 bases and V by 3 bases; bases with no gene match: 3. The CDR3 DNA reads as TGTGCCAGCAGCTTGGGGACAGGAGCTAACTATGGCTACACCTTC. It specifies CASSLGTGANYGYTF.

This clone was seen a few times. This chain connects TRBV7-5 to TRBJ2-7; the table calls TRBD1, which could not be checked here. TRBV7-5 constitutes a pseudogene. This CDR3 spans 14 amino acids. CDR3 sequence (DNA): TGTGTCAGAAGCCCAGGATTGGCCGCTTACGAGCAGTACTTC. Protein sequence: CVRSPGLAAYEQYF.

This sequence joins TRBV27 and TRBJ2-3; 11 nucleotides match TRBD1. J was trimmed by 4 bases and V by 5 bases; bases with no gene match: 11. The CDR3 has 17 residues. Germline-derived CDR1 and CDR2 are MNHEY and SMNVEV (reference sequence). For the CDR3, the DNA is TGTGCCAGCAGTAATTCCCAGGACAGGGGGCGGGCAGATACGCAGTATTTT. This gives the protein CASSNSQDRGRADTQYF.

The genes are TRBV7-2 and TRBJ2-7, with 8 bases that match TRBD2. CDR1 is SGHTA and CDR2 is FQGNSA in the germline V gene. V was pared by 4 bases and J by 3 bases, with 8 bases of the junction left unmatched. The CDR3 spans 15 residues. CDR3 sequence (DNA): TGTGCCAGCAGCTCTCCCACTAGCGGAAGCTACGAGCAGTACTTC. Amino acids: CASSSPTSGSYEQYF. The full variable domain, completed using reference TRBV7-2 and TRBJ2-7, is GAGVSQSPSNKVTEKGKDVELRCDPISGHTALYWYRQSLGQGLEFLIYFQGNSAPDKSGLPSDRFSAERTGGSVSTLTIQRTQQEDSAVYLCASSSPTSGSYEQYFGPGTRLTVT.

The rearrangement uses TRBV13 and TRBJ2-7; 7 positions agree with TRBD1. From germline, CDR1 is PRHDT and CDR2 FYEKMQ (reference sequence). Trimming removed 6 bases from V and 6 bases from J; junction bases left unmatched: 8. The CDR3 contains 13 residues. For the CDR3, the DNA is TGTGCCAGCAGGGTTAAGGGGGCGCCCGAGCAGTACTTC. This gives the protein CASRVKGAPEQYF. The full variable domain, rest sourced from reference TRBV13 and TRBJ2-7, is AAGVIQSPRHLIKEKRETATLKCYPIPRHDTVYWYQQGPGQDPQFLISFYEKMQSDKGSIPDRFSAQQFSDYHSELNMSSLELGDSALYFCASRVKGAPEQYFGPGTRLTVT.